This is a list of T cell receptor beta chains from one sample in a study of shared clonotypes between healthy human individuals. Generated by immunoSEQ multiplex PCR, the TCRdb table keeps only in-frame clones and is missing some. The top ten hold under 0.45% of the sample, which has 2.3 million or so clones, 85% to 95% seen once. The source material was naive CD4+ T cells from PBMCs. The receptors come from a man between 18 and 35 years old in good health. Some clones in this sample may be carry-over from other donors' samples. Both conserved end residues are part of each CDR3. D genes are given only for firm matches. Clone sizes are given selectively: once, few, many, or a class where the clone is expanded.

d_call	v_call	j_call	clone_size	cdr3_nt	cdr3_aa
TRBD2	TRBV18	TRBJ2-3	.	TGTGCCAGCTCATCCTGGACTAGCGAGAAAACAGATACGCAGTATTTT	CASSSWTSEKTDTQYF
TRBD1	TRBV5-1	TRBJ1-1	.	TGCGCCAGCAGCGGTACAGGGGCGAACACTGAAGCTTTCTTT	CASSGTGANTEAFF
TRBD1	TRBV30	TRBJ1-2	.	TGTGCCTGGAGTGTGGAACGACAGGGATTTTTCGGCTACACCTTC	CAWSVERQGFFGYTF
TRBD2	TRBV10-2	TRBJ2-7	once	TGCGCCAGCAGTGAGTCTACTAGCGGTTATAGGAGCTCCTACGAGCAGTACTTC	CASSESTSGYRSSYEQYF
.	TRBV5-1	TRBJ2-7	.	TGCGCCAGCAGCGGCGTCGGGGCCTCCTACGAGCAGTACTTC	CASSGVGASYEQYF
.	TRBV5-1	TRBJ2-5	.	TGCGCCAGCAGCCCGGGACTGGAAAAGACCCAGTACTTC	CASSPGLEKTQYF
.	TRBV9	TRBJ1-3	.	TGTGCCAGCAGCGTCCAAGGGACGACGGGAAACACCATATATTTT	CASSVQGTTGNTIYF
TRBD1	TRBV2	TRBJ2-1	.	TGTGCCAGCAGGGAAGACAGGGGGAATGAGCAGTTCTTC	CASREDRGNEQFF
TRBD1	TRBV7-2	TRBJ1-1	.	TGTGCCAGCAGCCCGCAGGGGGGGTTCACTGAAGCTTTCTTT	CASSPQGGFTEAFF
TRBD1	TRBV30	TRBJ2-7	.	TGTGCCTGGAGCCAGGGACAGTTATCCTACGAGCAGTACTTC	CAWSQGQLSYEQYF
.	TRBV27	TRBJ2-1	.	TGTGCCAGCAGTAAGGGGGGCGAGCAGTTCTTC	CASSKGGEQFF